Sequencing of this T cell receptor beta chain was carried out in a study of blood T cell repertoires in COVID-19. Recovered participants had two consecutive negative NP/OP PCR tests, healthcare professional clearance, or symptom resolution. Sequencing used immunoSEQ multiplex PCR; TCRdb keeps in-frame clones, though not all of them. The sample carries about 250,000 clones, 88% recorded once. This CDR3 has 12 residues. The germline V gene encodes CDR1 SGHTA and CDR2 FQGNSA. Trimming removed 5 bases from V and 3 bases from J, with 7 bases in between. The sequence came from a woman in her 50s who had recovered from COVID-19. Sequencing input: PBMCs or T cells enriched from blood (not recorded which). The chain links TRBV7-2 to TRBJ1-1; no reliable D call. DNA of the CDR3: TGTGCCAGCAGCCCGGAGCACACTGAAGCTTTCTTT. Translation gives CASSPEHTEAFF. The complete variable domain, with remaining parts taken from reference TRBV7-2 and TRBJ1-1, reads GAGVSQSPSNKVTEKGKDVELRCDPISGHTALYWYRQSLGQGLEFLIYFQGNSAPDKSGLPSDRFSAERTGGSVSTLTIQRTQQEDSAVYLCASSPEHTEAFFGQGTRLTVV.